Listed below are T cell receptor beta chains from one sample, sequenced in a study of blood T cell repertoires in COVID-19. Sequencing was performed with immunoSEQ multiplex PCR; in TCRdb, only in-frame clones are kept and a portion is missing. The sample comprises about 200,000 clones, roughly 85% of which are singletons, and about 5% rests with the top ten. Input material: peripheral blood. These receptors were taken from an elderly woman with acute or convalescent COVID-19. The CDR3 runs from the conserved cysteine through the conserved F or W. The D gene is left open where the match is weak. Only some rows state a clone size, as once, few, many or a class for expanded clones.

cdr3_nt cdr3_aa d_call v_call clone_size j_call
TGTGCCAGCAGCTTACAGGGCGCGAACACTGAAGCTTTCTTT CASSLQGANTEAFF . TRBV5-4 . TRBJ1-1
TGTGCCAGTAGTGTTCTAGCGGGGATCACCGGGGAGCTGTTTTTT CASSVLAGITGELFF TRBD2 TRBV19 . TRBJ2-2
TGTGCCAGCAGCCCCCGGGGGTGGGTAGGGGACGAGCAGTACTTC CASSPRGWVGDEQYF . TRBV9 . TRBJ2-7
TGCGCCAGCAGCTCCACCGGGACTCTCCAAGAGACCCAGTACTTC CASSSTGTLQETQYF . TRBV5-1 . TRBJ2-5
TGTGCCAGCAGTTTGGGGACAGGGAACTATGGCTACACCTTC CASSLGTGNYGYTF TRBD1 TRBV28 . TRBJ1-2
TGTGCCAGCAGCCTTCTACTAACAGGGGGAAACACCATATATTTT CASSLLLTGGNTIYF . TRBV7-9 . TRBJ1-3
TGTGCCAGCAGCTTCAGGGGGGCCTCGGGCACTGAAGCTTTCTTT CASSFRGASGTEAFF TRBD1 TRBV7-9 . TRBJ1-1
TGTGCCAGCAGCCAAATGACAGTTAACACTGAAGCTTTCTTT CASSQMTVNTEAFF . TRBV3-1/TRBV3-2 once TRBJ1-1
TGTGCCAGCAGCGCAGGGACTAGCGGGAGGGTTGAGCAGTTCTTC CASSAGTSGRVEQFF TRBD2 TRBV9 . TRBJ2-1
TGTGCCAGTAGGGGTCGACAGCGATACACAGATACGCAGTATTTT CASRGRQRYTDTQYF . TRBV19 . TRBJ2-3
TGTGCCAGCAGCTCACTCACGGGGTACCAAGAGACCCAGTACTTC CASSSLTGYQETQYF . TRBV5-6 . TRBJ2-5
TGTGCCAGCAGCTTATTCGGGGGATACACCTTC CASSLFGGYTF . TRBV7-8 once TRBJ1-2
TGTGCCAGCAGTCCGGTCGGGGGTCCCTCCTACGAGCAGTACTTC CASSPVGGPSYEQYF . TRBV27 . TRBJ2-7
TGTGCCAGCAGGGGAACAGGGAGATGGGGCTACACCTTC CASRGTGRWGYTF . TRBV12-3/TRBV12-4 . TRBJ1-2
TGTGCCATCAGTGCGGGGGGTGGTGAAAAACTGTTTTTT CAISAGGGEKLFF . TRBV10-3 . TRBJ1-4
TGTGCCAGCAGTTTAAACAGTTTGGGCACTGAAGCTTTCTTT CASSLNSLGTEAFF . TRBV27 . TRBJ1-1
TGTGCCAGCAGCCCTCGTCCCGGGACAGGGGCAGTCACTGAAGCTTTCTTT CASSPRPGTGAVTEAFF TRBD1 TRBV7-2 few TRBJ1-1
TGTGCCAGCAGCTTAGGCCTTAGCGGGAGGGCCCTTAAATACGAGCAGTACTTC CASSLGLSGRALKYEQYF TRBD2 TRBV11-3 once TRBJ2-7
TGTGCCAGCAGTGTAGCGGGAGGACCCTACGAGCAGTACTTC CASSVAGGPYEQYF TRBD2 TRBV2 . TRBJ2-7
TGTGCCAGCAGTTTCCGGGCCTATAATTCACCCCTCCACTTT CASSFRAYNSPLHF . TRBV6-5 . TRBJ1-6
TGCGCCAGCAGCCAAGCGGGAACTAATGAAAAACTGTTTTTT CASSQAGTNEKLFF . TRBV4-3 . TRBJ1-4
TGTGCCAGCAGGGGGGGACAGGGCCGTGGCACTGAAGCTTTCTTT CASRGGQGRGTEAFF TRBD1 TRBV2 . TRBJ1-1
TGTGCCAGTAGCGAGGGACTAGCGGGTTCAGAGACCCAGTACTTC CASSEGLAGSETQYF TRBD2 TRBV19 once TRBJ2-5
TGTGCCGTCCACCGAACTGCTGAAGCTTTCTTT CAVHRTAEAFF . TRBV6-5 . TRBJ1-1
TGTGCCAGCAGATCCTCCCCGGGACAGGGGTTCGATACGCAGTATTTT CASRSSPGQGFDTQYF TRBD1 TRBV28 . TRBJ2-3
TGCAGTGCTAGTATCCCGTATGGGCGGGAGAGCAAAGAGACCCAGTACTTC CSASIPYGRESKETQYF TRBD2 TRBV20-1 . TRBJ2-5
TGTGCCAGCAGCCCCCGACCGGGACTTCCCGAAGCTTTCTTT CASSPRPGLPEAFF . TRBV9 . TRBJ1-1
TGTGCCAGCAGCTTGGTGAGAGGGAGAGGTGGAGAGACCCAGTACTTC CASSLVRGRGGETQYF . TRBV5-6 . TRBJ2-5
TGTGCCAGTAGTATCGGGACCAGCTTACTAGCGAGCTCCTACAATGAGCAGTTCTTC CASSIGTSLLASSYNEQFF TRBD2 TRBV19 few TRBJ2-1
TGTGCCAGCAGCGACGGGACTAGCGGAAGAAGCACAGATACGCAGTATTTT CASSDGTSGRSTDTQYF TRBD2 TRBV11-2 . TRBJ2-3
TGTGCCAGCTCACCTAGCTCGGATGGGACAGCCTATAATTCACCCCTCCACTTT CASSPSSDGTAYNSPLHF TRBD1 TRBV18 . TRBJ1-6
TGTGCCAGCAGCTTAAGTACAGGGAGAGTTGGAAATCAGCCCCAGCATTTT CASSLSTGRVGNQPQHF . TRBV7-8 . TRBJ1-5
TGTGCCAGCACCCCCAGGACTAGCGGGAGGGTAAATGAGCAGTTCTTC CASTPRTSGRVNEQFF TRBD2 TRBV2 . TRBJ2-1
TGTGCCAGTAGTATCGGACAGTGGCAGGGGAAGGTCAACACTGAAGCTTTCTTT CASSIGQWQGKVNTEAFF . TRBV19 once TRBJ1-1
TGTGCCTGGAGTGTACCGTTCAGGGGAATGAACACTGAAGCTTTCTTT CAWSVPFRGMNTEAFF . TRBV30 . TRBJ1-1
TGTGCCAGTAGTAGGGCGGGGGAAGAGACCCAGTACTTC CASSRAGEETQYF TRBD2 TRBV19 . TRBJ2-5
TGTGCCAGCAGCCGACCAGGGAGAGAGGGGGTAGGAGATACGCAGTATTTT CASSRPGREGVGDTQYF . TRBV9 once TRBJ2-3
TGTGCCAGCAGCCGGACCGGGACAGGGATTCCCTACGAGCAGTACTTC CASSRTGTGIPYEQYF TRBD1 TRBV7-9 once TRBJ2-7
TGTGCCAGCAGTCGACAGGCCCTCTCCTACGAGCAGTACTTC CASSRQALSYEQYF . TRBV6-5 once TRBJ2-7
TGTGCCATCAGTGTAGATGATGGACTATCTAATGAGCAGTTCTTC CAISVDDGLSNEQFF . TRBV10-3 . TRBJ2-1
TGTGCCAGCAGTCTTAGGGGGGGGAAGGGGTTTGAAGCTTTCTTT CASSLRGGKGFEAFF . TRBV6-6 once TRBJ1-1
TGTGCCTGGAGTGGGCAAGTTGTGAACGAGCAGTACTTC CAWSGQVVNEQYF . TRBV30 . TRBJ2-7
TGTGCCACCCGGACAGGGAGGGCAAATCAGCCCCAGCATTTT CATRTGRANQPQHF TRBD1 TRBV19 . TRBJ1-5
TGTGCCAGCAGTTTACAGTACAGCGAAAAACTGTTTTTT CASSLQYSEKLFF . TRBV27 . TRBJ1-4